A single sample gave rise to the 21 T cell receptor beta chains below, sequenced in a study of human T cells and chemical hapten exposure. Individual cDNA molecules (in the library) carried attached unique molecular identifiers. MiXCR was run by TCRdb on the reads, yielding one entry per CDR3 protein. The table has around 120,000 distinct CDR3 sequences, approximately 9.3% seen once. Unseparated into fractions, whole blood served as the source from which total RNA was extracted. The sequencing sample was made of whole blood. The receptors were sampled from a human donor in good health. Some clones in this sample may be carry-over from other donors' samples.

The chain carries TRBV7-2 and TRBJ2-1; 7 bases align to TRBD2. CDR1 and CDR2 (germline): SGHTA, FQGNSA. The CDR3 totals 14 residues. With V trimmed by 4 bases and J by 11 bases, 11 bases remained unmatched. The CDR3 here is CASSSGTTPWKQFF. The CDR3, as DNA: TGTGCCAGCAGCTCCGGGACTACGCCGTGGAAGCAGTTCTTC.

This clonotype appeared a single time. As DNA, the CDR3 is TGCAGTGCTAGGGACTGGCGAAACTACAATGAGCAGTTCTTC. It yields the protein CSARDWRNYNEQFF. The gene calls are TRBV20-1 and TRBJ2-1, with D possibly matching TRBD2 (5 bases). CDR3 length equals 14 residues. Looked up from germline, CDR1 is DFQATT and CDR2 is SNEGSKA (reference sequence). The V end lost 3 bases, the J end lost 3 bases, and 12 bases lay between the germline ends.

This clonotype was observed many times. This CDR3 reads CSARTGIKNSPLHF. The CDR3, as DNA: TGCAGTGCAAGGACAGGGATTAAGAATTCACCCCTCCACTTT. The chain has TRBV20-1 and TRBJ1-6, with 8 bases matching TRBD1. The V gene end was trimmed by 6 bases and the J gene end by 7 bases; junction bases not matched to a gene: 8. The CDR3 consists of 14 residues. Germline V CDR1 and CDR2: DFQATT, SNEGSKA (reference sequence).

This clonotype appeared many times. The CDR3 DNA sequence: TGTGCCAGCAGTTTACAGGGGCCGAACACTGAAGCTTTCTTT. Encoded protein: CASSLQGPNTEAFF. The gene calls are TRBV12-3 or TRBV12-4 and TRBJ1-1; weak D call: TRBD1 (6 bases). Trimming left V 2 bases short and J 1 base short, with 8 bases between. The CDR3 spans 14 residues.

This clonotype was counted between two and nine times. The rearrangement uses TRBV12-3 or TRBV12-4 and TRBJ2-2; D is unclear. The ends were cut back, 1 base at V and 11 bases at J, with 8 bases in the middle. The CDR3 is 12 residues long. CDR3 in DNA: TGTGCCAGCAGTTTAGGATCGGTAGAGCTGTTTTTT. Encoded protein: CASSLGSVELFF.

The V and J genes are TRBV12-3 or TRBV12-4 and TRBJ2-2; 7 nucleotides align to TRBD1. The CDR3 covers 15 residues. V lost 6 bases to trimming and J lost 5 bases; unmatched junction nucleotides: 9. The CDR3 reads CASSSGGARTGELFF. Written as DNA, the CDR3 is TGTGCCAGCAGCTCAGGGGGTGCGAGGACCGGGGAGCTGTTTTTT.

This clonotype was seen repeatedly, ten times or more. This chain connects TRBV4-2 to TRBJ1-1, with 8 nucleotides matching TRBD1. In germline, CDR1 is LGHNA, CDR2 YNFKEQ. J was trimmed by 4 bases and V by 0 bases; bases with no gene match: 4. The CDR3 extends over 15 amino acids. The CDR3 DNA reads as TGTGCCAGCAGCCAAGATCTACAGGGGGGCACTGAAGCTTTCTTT. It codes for CASSQDLQGGTEAFF.

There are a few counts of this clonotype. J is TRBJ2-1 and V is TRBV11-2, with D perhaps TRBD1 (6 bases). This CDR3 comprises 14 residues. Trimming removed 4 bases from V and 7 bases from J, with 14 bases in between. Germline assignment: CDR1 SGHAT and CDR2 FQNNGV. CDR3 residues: CASSSLRGTNEQFF. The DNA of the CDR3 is TGTGCCAGCAGCTCACTAAGGGGGACGAATGAGCAGTTCTTC.

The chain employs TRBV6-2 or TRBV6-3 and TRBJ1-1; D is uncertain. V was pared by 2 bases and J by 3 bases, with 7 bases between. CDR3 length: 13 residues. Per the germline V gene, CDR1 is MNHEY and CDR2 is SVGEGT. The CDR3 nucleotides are TGTGCCAGCAGTTACGCGGAGGACACTGAAGCTTTCTTT. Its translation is CASSYAEDTEAFF.

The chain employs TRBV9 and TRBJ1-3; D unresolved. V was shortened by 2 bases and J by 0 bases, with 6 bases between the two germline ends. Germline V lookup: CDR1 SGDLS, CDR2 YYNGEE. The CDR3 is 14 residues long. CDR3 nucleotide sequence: TGTGCCAGCAGCGTTGGAGACTCTGGAAACACCATATATTTT. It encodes CASSVGDSGNTIYF.

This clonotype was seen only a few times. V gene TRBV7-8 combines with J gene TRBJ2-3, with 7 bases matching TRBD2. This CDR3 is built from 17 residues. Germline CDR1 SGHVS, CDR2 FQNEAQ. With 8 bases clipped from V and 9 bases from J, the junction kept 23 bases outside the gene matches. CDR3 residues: CASGRNRGSGEDGTQYF. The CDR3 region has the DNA TGTGCCAGCGGCCGGAATCGCGGGAGCGGGGAGGATGGGACGCAGTATTTT.

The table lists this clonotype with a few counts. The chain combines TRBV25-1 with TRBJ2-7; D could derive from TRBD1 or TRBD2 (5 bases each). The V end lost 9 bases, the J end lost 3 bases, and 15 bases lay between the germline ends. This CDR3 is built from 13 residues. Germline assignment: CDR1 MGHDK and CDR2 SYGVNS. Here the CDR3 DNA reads TGTGCCAGTATCGCCGGGGCCAGCTACGAGCAGTACTTC. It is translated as CASIAGASYEQYF.

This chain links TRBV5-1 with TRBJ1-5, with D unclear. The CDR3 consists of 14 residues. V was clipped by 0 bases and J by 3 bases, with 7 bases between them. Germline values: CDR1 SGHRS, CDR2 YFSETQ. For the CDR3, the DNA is TGCGCCAGCAGCTTGGACCCGATCAATCAGCCCCAGCATTTT. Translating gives CASSLDPINQPQHF.

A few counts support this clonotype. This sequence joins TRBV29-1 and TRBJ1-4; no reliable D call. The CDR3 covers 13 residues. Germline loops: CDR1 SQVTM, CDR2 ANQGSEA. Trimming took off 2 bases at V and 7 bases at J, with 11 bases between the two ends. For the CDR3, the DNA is TGCAGCGTTGAACCCGGGATAGGTGAAAAACTGTTTTTT. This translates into CSVEPGIGEKLFF.

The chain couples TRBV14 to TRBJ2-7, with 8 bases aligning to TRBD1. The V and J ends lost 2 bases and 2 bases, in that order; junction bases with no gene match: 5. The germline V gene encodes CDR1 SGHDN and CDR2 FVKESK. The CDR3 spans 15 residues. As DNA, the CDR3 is TGTGCCAGCAGCCAAAGAGGACAGGGCACCTACGAGCAGTACTTC. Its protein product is CASSQRGQGTYEQYF.

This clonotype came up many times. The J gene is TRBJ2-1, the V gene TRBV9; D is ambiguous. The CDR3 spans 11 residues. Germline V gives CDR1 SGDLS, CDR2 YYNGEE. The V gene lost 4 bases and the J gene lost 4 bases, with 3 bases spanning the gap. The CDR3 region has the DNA TGTGCCAGCAGCCTTTACAATGAGCAGTTCTTC. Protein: CASSLYNEQFF.

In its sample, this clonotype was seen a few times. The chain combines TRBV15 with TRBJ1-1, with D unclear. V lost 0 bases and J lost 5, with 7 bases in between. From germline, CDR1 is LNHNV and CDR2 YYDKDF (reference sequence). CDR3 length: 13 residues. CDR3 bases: TGTGCCACCAGCAGAGATAAGAGGACTGAAGCTTTCTTT. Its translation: CATSRDKRTEAFF.

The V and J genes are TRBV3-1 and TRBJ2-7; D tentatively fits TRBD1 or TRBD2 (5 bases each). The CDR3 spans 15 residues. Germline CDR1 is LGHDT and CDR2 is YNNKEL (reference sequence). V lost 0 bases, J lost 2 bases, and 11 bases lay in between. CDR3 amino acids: CASSQDRGRTYEQYF. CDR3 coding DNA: TGTGCCAGCAGCCAAGATCGGGGCAGGACCTACGAGCAGTACTTC.

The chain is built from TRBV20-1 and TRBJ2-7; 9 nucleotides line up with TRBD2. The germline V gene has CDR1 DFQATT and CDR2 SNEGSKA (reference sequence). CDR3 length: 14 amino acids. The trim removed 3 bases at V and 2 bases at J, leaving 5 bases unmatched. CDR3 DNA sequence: TGCAGTGCTAGTAGGGGCGGGGGGGCCTACGAGCAGTACTTC. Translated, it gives CSASRGGGAYEQYF.

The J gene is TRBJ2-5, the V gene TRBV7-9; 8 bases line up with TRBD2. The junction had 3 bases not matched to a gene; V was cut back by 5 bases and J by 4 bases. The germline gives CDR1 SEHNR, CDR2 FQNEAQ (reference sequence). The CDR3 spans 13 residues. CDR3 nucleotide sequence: TGTGCCAGCAGCGAGCGGGAGACAGAGACCCAGTACTTC. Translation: CASSERETETQYF.

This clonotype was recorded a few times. The chain's CDR3 is CAIKAGDGPYEQYF. DNA for the CDR3: TGTGCCATCAAGGCGGGAGATGGCCCCTACGAGCAGTACTTC. This rearrangement joins TRBV10-3 to TRBJ2-7; 7 bases map to TRBD2. Germline V lookup: CDR1 ENHRY, CDR2 SYGVKD. Trimming cost V 7 bases and J 2 bases; bases outside gene matches: 8. The CDR3 extends over 14 amino acids.